Here is one T cell receptor beta chain with its context. The antigen remains unidentified. The whole isolated RNA underwent reverse transcription, so sequencing captured expressed TCRB transcripts. This table comes from immunoSEQ multiplex PCR, and its TCRdb copy is limited to in-frame clones, with some not included. Of 600,000 or so clones in the sample, around 12% are singletons; the top ten hold more than 0.1%. The data derive from a study of beta chain features in type 1 diabetes. Overall study: Age, gender and cell yields were alike across patients and healthy donors. Sorted cells examined across all samples numbered 85 million to 130 million. Findings of the study overall: Researchers report that Type 1 diabetes patients had moderately but significantly shorter TCRB CDR3s across all four CD4+ subsets.

The CDR3 totals 15 residues. V shed 4 bases, J shed 6 bases, and the junction held 8 bases outside the gene matches. CDR1 and CDR2 from the germline V gene are SGHRS and YFSETQ. Staining for CD45RO/CCR7/CD25/CD127/CD95/CD27 allowed sorting of CD4+ naive, central memory, regulatory and stem cell-like memory cells. This receptor was taken from a man between 25 and 39 years old with type 1 diabetes. Sequenced: naive CD4+ T cells from blood. The chain is built from TRBV5-1 and TRBJ2-1, with 9 bases fitting TRBD2. The CDR3 DNA reads as TGCGCCAGCAGCCCGTCCCTAGCGGGGAGCAATGAGCAGTTCTTC. Translation: CASSPSLAGSNEQFF.